This T cell receptor beta chain is drawn from a study of blood T cell repertoires in COVID-19. Study-wide context: COVID-19 samples collected from the United States, Italy and Spain covered acute and convalescent phases.

This clone was observed once. TCRdb's table, derived via immunoSEQ multiplex PCR, lists solely in-frame clones and lacks some. Among approximately 250,000 clones, 88% were seen once, and the ten largest hold roughly 1.2%. Recruits, aged about 18 to 95 years, lived in under 25 US areas. The CDR3 covers 16 residues. Germline V gene sequence: CDR1 SGHRS, CDR2 YFSETQ. V gave up 0 bases and J gave up 4 bases, with 13 bases separating them. Specimen: PBMCs or T cells enriched from blood (not recorded which). This chain uses TRBV5-1 with TRBJ2-2; TRBD1 might be the D (5 bases). The TCR sequence derives from a woman aged 40 to 50 with acute COVID-19. The CDR3 nucleotides read TGCGCCAGCAGCTTGGAAGGGGTCCCTGTCACCGGGGAGCTGTTTTTT. Its protein product is CASSLEGVPVTGELFF.